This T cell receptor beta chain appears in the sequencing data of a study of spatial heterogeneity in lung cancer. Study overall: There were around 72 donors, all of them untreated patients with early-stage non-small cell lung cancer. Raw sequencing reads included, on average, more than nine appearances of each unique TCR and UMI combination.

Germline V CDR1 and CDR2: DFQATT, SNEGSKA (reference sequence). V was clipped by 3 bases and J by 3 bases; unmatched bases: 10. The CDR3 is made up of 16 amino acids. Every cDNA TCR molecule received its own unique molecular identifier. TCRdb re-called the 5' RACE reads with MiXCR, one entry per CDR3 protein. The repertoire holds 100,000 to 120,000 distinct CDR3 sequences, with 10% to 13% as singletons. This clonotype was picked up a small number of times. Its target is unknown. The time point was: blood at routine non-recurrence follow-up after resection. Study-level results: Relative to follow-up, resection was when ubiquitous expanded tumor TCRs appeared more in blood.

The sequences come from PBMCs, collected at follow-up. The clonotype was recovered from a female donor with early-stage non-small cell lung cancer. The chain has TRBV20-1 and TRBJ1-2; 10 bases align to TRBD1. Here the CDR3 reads CSASGVATGGHYGYTF. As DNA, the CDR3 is TGCAGTGCTAGCGGAGTCGCGACAGGGGGCCACTATGGCTACACCTTC.